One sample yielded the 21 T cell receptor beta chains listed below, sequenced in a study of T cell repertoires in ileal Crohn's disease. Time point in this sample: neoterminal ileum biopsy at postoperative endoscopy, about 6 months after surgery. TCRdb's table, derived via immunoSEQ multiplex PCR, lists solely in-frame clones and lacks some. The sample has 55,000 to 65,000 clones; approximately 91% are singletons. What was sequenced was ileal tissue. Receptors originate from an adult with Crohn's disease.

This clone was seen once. The CDR3 bases are TGTGCCAGCAGTTCCGACAGGGCAAAGGACACCGGGGAGCTGTTTTTT. Protein sequence: CASSSDRAKDTGELFF. This rearrangement joins TRBV6-5 to TRBJ2-2, with 7 bases aligning to TRBD1. CDR1 and CDR2 (germline): MNHEY, SVGAGI. This CDR3 has 16 amino acids. The J segment lost 3 bases and the V segment lost 4 bases, leaving 8 bases of the junction unmatched.

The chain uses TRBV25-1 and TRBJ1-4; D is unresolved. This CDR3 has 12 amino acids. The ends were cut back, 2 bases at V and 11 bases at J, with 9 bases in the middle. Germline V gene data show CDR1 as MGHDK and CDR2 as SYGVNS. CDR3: CASSENRGKLFF. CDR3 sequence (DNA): TGTGCCAGCAGTGAAAATCGGGGTAAACTGTTTTTT.

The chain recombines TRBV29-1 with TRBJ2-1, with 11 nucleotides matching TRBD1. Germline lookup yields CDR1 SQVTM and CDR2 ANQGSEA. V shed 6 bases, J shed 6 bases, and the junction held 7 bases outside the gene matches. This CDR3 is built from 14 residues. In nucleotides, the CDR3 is TGCAGCGTCGTTAGGGACAGGGGGTTCAATGAGCAGTTCTTC. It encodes CSVVRDRGFNEQFF.

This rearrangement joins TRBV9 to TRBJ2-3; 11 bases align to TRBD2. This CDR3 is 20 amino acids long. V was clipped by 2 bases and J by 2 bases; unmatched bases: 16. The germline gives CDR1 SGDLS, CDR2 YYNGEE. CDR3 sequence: CASSVPATNTSGGTTDTQYF. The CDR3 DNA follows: TGTGCCAGCAGCGTCCCAGCGACAAATACTAGCGGGGGAACCACAGATACGCAGTATTTT. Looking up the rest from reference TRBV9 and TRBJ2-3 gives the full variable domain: DSGVTQTPKHLITATGQRVTLRCSPRSGDLSVYWYQQSLDQGLQFLIQYYNGEERAKGNILERFSAQQFPDLHSELNLSSLELGDSALYFCASSVPATNTSGGTTDTQYFGPGTRLTVL.

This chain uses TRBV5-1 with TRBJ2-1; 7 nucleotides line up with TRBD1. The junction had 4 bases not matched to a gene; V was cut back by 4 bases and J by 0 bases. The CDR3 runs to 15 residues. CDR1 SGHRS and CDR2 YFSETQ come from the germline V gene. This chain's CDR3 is CASSPWDSSYNEQFF. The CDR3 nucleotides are TGCGCCAGCAGCCCGTGGGACAGCTCCTACAATGAGCAGTTCTTC.

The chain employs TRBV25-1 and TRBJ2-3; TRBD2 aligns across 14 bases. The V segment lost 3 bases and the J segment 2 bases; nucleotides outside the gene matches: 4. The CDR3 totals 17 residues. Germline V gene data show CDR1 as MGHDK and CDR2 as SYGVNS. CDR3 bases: TGTGCCAGCAGTGAGCCGGGACTAGCGGGGGCCACAGATACGCAGTATTTT. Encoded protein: CASSEPGLAGATDTQYF.

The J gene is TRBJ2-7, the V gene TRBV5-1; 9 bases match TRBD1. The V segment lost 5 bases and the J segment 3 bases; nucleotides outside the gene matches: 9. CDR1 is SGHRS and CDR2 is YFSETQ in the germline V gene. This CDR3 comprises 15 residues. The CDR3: CASSRGQGGIYEQYF. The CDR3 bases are TGCGCCAGCAGTAGGGGACAGGGAGGGATCTACGAGCAGTACTTC.

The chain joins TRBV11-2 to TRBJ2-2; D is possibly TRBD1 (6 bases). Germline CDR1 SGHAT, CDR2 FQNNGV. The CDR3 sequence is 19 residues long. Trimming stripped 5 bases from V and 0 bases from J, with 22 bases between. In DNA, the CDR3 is TGTGCCAGCAGCATCCGATGGGGTTTGAGGACAGCGAACACCGGGGAGCTGTTTTTT. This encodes CASSIRWGLRTANTGELFF.

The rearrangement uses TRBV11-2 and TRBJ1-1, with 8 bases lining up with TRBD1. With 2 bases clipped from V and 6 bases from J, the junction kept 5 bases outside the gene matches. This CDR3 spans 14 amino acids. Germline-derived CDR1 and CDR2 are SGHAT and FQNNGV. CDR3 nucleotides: TGTGCCAGCAGCTTAAGACAGGGGTGGGCTGAAGCTTTCTTT. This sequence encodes CASSLRQGWAEAFF. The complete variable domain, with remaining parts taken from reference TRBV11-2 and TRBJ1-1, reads EAGVAQSPRYKIIEKRQSVAFWCNPISGHATLYWYQQILGQGPKLLIQFQNNGVVDDSQLPKDRFSAERLKGVDSTLKIQPAKLEDSAVYLCASSLRQGWAEAFFGQGTRLTVV.

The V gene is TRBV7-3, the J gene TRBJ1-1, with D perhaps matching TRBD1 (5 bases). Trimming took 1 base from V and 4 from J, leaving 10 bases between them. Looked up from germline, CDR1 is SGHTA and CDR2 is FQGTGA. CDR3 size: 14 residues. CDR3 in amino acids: CASSLRPGGTEAFF. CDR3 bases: TGTGCCAGCAGCTTAAGACCGGGGGGCACTGAAGCTTTCTTT.

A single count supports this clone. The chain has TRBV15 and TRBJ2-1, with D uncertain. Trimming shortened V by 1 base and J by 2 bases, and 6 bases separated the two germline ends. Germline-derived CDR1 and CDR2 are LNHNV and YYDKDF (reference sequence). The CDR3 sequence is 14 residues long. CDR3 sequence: CATSRVLAYNEQFF. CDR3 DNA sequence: TGTGCCACCAGCAGAGTTCTAGCCTACAATGAGCAGTTCTTC.

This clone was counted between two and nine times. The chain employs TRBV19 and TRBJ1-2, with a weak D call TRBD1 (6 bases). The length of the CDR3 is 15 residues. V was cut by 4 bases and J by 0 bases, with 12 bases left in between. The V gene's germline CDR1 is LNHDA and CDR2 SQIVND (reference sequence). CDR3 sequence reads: CASSREGGTNYGYTF. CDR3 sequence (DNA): TGTGCCAGTAGTAGAGAGGGGGGGACTAACTATGGCTACACCTTC.

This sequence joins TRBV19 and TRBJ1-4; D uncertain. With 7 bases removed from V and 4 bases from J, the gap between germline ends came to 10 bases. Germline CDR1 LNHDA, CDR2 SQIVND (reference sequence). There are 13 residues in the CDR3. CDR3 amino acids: CASKLRNNEKLFF. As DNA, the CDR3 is TGTGCCAGTAAACTGAGGAATAATGAAAAACTGTTTTTT.

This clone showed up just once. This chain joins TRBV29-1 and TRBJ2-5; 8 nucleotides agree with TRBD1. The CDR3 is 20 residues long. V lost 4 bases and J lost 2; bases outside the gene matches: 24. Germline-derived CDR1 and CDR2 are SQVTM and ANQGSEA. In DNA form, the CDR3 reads TGCAGCGTTGTGTCCAGGGGGCGCGCGCTAGGGGTACATTTGCAAGAGACCCAGTACTTC. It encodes CSVVSRGRALGVHLQETQYF.

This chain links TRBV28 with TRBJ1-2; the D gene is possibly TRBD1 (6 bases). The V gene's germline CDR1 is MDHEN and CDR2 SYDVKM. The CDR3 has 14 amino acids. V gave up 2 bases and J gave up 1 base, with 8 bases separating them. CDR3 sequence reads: CASSLGGDNYGYTF. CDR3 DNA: TGTGCCAGCAGTTTAGGGGGCGATAACTATGGCTACACCTTC.

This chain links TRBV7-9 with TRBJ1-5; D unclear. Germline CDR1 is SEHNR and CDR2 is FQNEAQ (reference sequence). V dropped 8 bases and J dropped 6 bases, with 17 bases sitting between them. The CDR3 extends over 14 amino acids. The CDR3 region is CASSLEGPAQPQHF. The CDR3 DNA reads TGTGCCAGCTCGTTAGAGGGTCCTGCTCAGCCCCAGCATTTT. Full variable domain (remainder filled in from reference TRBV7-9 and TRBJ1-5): DTGVSQNPRHKITKRGQNVTFRCDPISEHNRLYWYRQTLGQGPEFLTYFQNEAQLEKSRLLSDRFSAERPKGSFSTLEIQRTEQGDSAMYLCASSLEGPAQPQHFGDGTRLSIL.

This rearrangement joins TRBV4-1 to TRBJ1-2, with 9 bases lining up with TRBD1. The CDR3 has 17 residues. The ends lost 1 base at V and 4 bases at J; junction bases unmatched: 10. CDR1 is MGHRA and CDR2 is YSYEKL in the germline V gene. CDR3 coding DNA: TGCGCCAGCAGCCAAGGGGGGGGGACAGGGCCCCTCTATGGCTACACCTTC. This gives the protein CASSQGGGTGPLYGYTF.

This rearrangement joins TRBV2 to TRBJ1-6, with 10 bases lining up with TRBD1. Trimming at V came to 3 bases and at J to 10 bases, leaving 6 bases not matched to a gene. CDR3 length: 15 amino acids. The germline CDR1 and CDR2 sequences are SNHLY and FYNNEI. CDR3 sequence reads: CASSDPGQGNSPLHF. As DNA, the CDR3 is TGTGCCAGCAGTGATCCGGGACAGGGGAACTCACCCCTCCACTTT.

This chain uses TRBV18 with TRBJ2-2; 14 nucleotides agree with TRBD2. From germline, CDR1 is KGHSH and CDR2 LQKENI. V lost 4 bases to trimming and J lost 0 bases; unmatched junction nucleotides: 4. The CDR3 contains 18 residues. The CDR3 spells CASSRGLAGGPNTGELFF. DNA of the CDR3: TGTGCCAGCTCACGAGGACTAGCGGGGGGACCGAACACCGGGGAGCTGTTTTTT.

The chain's CDR3 is CASSSVRGAYEQYF. Here the CDR3 DNA reads TGTGCCAGCAGTTCCGTTCGGGGGGCCTACGAGCAGTACTTC. This chain links TRBV28 with TRBJ2-7, with TRBD2 matching over 7 bases. J was trimmed by 2 bases and V by 4 bases; bases with no gene match: 5. Germline lookup yields CDR1 MDHEN and CDR2 SYDVKM. There are 14 residues in the CDR3.

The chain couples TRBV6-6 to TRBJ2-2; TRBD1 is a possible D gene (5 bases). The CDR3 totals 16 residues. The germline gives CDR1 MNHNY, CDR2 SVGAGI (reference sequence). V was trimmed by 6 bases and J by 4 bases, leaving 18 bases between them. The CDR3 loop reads CASSYGTGRATGELFF. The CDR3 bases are TGTGCCAGCAGCTACGGAACAGGTCGAGCCACCGGGGAGCTGTTTTTT.